This is a list of T cell receptor beta chains from one sample in a study of regulatory dendritic cells for organ transplantation. Sequenced by immunoSEQ multiplex PCR; TCRdb stores in-frame clones only, minus some. The sample has 21,000 or so clones; 70% to 80% are singletons. The sequencing sample was made of memory CD4+ T cells from blood. The receptor source for this set is a human donor in good health. Each CDR3 is given with its conserved first and last residue. A D gene is named only where the DNA matches it firmly. Size is stated for part of the rows, as once, few or many counts, or as a class when the clone is expanded.

d_call	v_call	clone_size	j_call	cdr3_nt	cdr3_aa
.	TRBV4-1	.	TRBJ2-7	TGCGCCAGCAGCCAAGGAGGGGGTGAGCAGTACTTC	CASSQGGGEQYF
TRBD2	TRBV25-1	few	TRBJ2-3	TGTGCCAGCAGTGGAGGACAGCGGGGGGCCTTCACAGATACGCAGTATTTT	CASSGGQRGAFTDTQYF
.	TRBV5-1	.	TRBJ1-2	TGCGCCAGCAGCCCGGGGGGGACACTCAACTATGGCTACACCTTC	CASSPGGTLNYGYTF
TRBD2	TRBV5-1	.	TRBJ2-3	TGCGCCAGCAGGACCGGGACTAGCGGGGGGAACACAGATACGCAGTATTTT	CASRTGTSGGNTDTQYF
.	TRBV4-1	few	TRBJ1-6	TGCGCCAGCAGCCAAGATTGGCGCGAAGGAGTCCCTTCACCCCTCCACTTT	CASSQDWREGVPSPLHF
.	TRBV7-2	.	TRBJ1-5	TGTGCCAGCAGCTTAGCGGGGGGGGAAAGGGGCAATCAGCCCCAGCATTTT	CASSLAGGERGNQPQHF
.	TRBV29-1	few	TRBJ2-7	TGCAGCGGAGGGAGTTTCTACGAGCAGTACTTC	CSGGSFYEQYF
.	TRBV18	.	TRBJ1-1	TGTGCCAGCTCACGAGACGGCGGTAACGCGAACACTGAAGCTTTCTTT	CASSRDGGNANTEAFF
TRBD1	TRBV15	.	TRBJ2-2	TGTGCCACCAGCAGATGGGGCGGGACAGGGGGCACCGGGGAGCTGTTTTTT	CATSRWGGTGGTGELFF
TRBD1	TRBV7-2	.	TRBJ1-1	TGTGCCAGCAGCCCCGACAGGGGGAACACTGAAGCTTTCTTT	CASSPDRGNTEAFF
.	TRBV6-1	.	TRBJ2-7	TGTGCCAGCACCTCCGTCTACGAGCAGTACTTC	CASTSVYEQYF
TRBD1	TRBV9	once	TRBJ1-2	TGTGCCAGCAGCGTAGCTTCAGGGGGCCCGGGTCATGGCTACACCTTC	CASSVASGGPGHGYTF
TRBD1	TRBV6-5	.	TRBJ1-5	TGTGCCAGCAGTACCGGACAGGGAAATCAGCCCCAGCATTTT	CASSTGQGNQPQHF
.	TRBV11-2	.	TRBJ1-3	TGTGCCAGCAGCTTAGATGTGCAGGCTCAGACTGGAAACACCATATATTTT	CASSLDVQAQTGNTIYF
.	TRBV7-8	.	TRBJ2-3	TGTGCCAGCAGCTCCGGACAGTTCACAGATACGCAGTATTTT	CASSSGQFTDTQYF
.	TRBV6-1	.	TRBJ1-6	TGTGCCAGCAGCGGGGTGGGATCCTATAATTCACCCCTCCACTTT	CASSGVGSYNSPLHF
.	TRBV6-1	few	TRBJ2-3	TGTGCCAGCAGTGAGAAGACGTTGGGCTATACGCAGTATTTT	CASSEKTLGYTQYF
.	TRBV5-6	.	TRBJ1-1	TGTGCCAGCAGCCCAGGTGGGGGGGCATTTATGAACACTGAAGCTTTCTTT	CASSPGGGAFMNTEAFF
.	TRBV6-5	.	TRBJ2-7	TGTGCCAGCAGCCGGGACACACACTCCTACGAGCAGTACTTC	CASSRDTHSYEQYF
.	TRBV27	.	TRBJ2-5	TGTGCCAGCAGGCCGGGACAAACTTACCAAGAGACCCAGTACTTC	CASRPGQTYQETQYF
TRBD1	TRBV9	.	TRBJ2-2	TGTGCCAGCAGCAATAGACAGGGGCACACCGGGGAGCTGTTTTTT	CASSNRQGHTGELFF
.	TRBV5-1	.	TRBJ2-7	TGCGCCAGCAGCTTGGGTCCAGGGGACTCCTACGAGCAGTACTTC	CASSLGPGDSYEQYF
.	TRBV7-8	few	TRBJ2-3	TGTGCCAGCAGCGAACTTTTCGTAGGGGCTGGGACAGATACGCAGTATTTT	CASSELFVGAGTDTQYF
.	TRBV5-6	.	TRBJ2-1	TGTGCCAGCAGCCGCGGGGTCTACAATGAGCAGTTCTTC	CASSRGVYNEQFF
.	TRBV27	.	TRBJ2-3	TGTGCCAGCAAAGGCCCCGGGGATACGCAGTATTTT	CASKGPGDTQYF
.	TRBV7-2	.	TRBJ2-3	TGTGCCCTCATTGAAGGGGGAACAGATACGCAGTATTTT	CALIEGGTDTQYF
TRBD2	TRBV4-1	.	TRBJ2-1	TGCGCCAGCAGCCACCCCGGACTAGCGGGGGGGCTGAAGTTCTTC	CASSHPGLAGGLKFF
TRBD1	TRBV5-1	.	TRBJ2-1	TGCGCCAGCAGCTCGGGACAGGTCAGGAATGAGCAGTTCTTC	CASSSGQVRNEQFF
.	TRBV19	.	TRBJ1-2	TGTGCCAGTAGTTTACCTGCGACAGCTAAGAACTATGGCTACACCTTC	CASSLPATAKNYGYTF
TRBD1	TRBV19	.	TRBJ1-2	TGTGCCAGTAGTACCGATCAGGGGGCGATCCACTATGGCTACACCTTC	CASSTDQGAIHYGYTF
TRBD1	TRBV7-9	.	TRBJ2-5	TGTGCCAGCAGCTTATCACCAGGGGGACGTGGTGAGACCCAGTACTTC	CASSLSPGGRGETQYF
TRBD1	TRBV27	.	TRBJ2-7	TGTGCCAGCAGTCAGCGGACAGGTGCCTCCTACGAGCAGTACTTC	CASSQRTGASYEQYF
TRBD2	TRBV7-2	.	TRBJ2-1	TGTGCCAGCAGCCCGGGACTAGCGAACGGTGAGCAGTTCTTC	CASSPGLANGEQFF
TRBD1	TRBV19	few	TRBJ1-1	TGTGCCAGTACCCAGGGGGGCACTGAAGCTTTCTTT	CASTQGGTEAFF
TRBD1	TRBV28	.	TRBJ1-1	TGTGCCAGCAGGAGGACAGGGATCGCCACTGAAGCTTTCTTT	CASRRTGIATEAFF
.	TRBV7-9	.	TRBJ1-1	TGTGCCAGCAGCTTAGCGGGCGTATACACTGAAGCTTTCTTT	CASSLAGVYTEAFF
TRBD1	TRBV7-9	.	TRBJ2-1	TGTGCCAGCAGCCCCTGGGACAGGGAGAATGAGCAGTTCTTC	CASSPWDRENEQFF
TRBD2	TRBV27	.	TRBJ2-7	TGTGCCAGCAGTTTAATCGCGCGGCGGGGGGGTTTCTACGAGCAGTACTTC	CASSLIARRGGFYEQYF
.	TRBV5-4	.	TRBJ2-5	TGTGCCAGCAGCTCGCAAGAGACCCAGTACTTC	CASSSQETQYF
.	TRBV19	.	TRBJ1-1	TGTGCCAGTAGCCCGGGTCGAGGCACTGAAGCTTTCTTT	CASSPGRGTEAFF
TRBD2	TRBV5-1	.	TRBJ2-3	TGCGCCAGCACCAGGACTAGCGGGACTAGCACAGATACGCAGTATTTT	CASTRTSGTSTDTQYF
TRBD1	TRBV6-5	.	TRBJ2-3	TGTGCCAGCAGATCCGGTGGCAGGGGGCCAGATACGCAGTATTTT	CASRSGGRGPDTQYF
TRBD2	TRBV7-2	few	TRBJ2-3	TGTGCCAGCAGTCCCTATAAGATAAGCGGGGGGGCCTCGGGAGATACGCAGTATTTT	CASSPYKISGGASGDTQYF